This T cell receptor (beta chain) was sequenced in a study of CD8 T cells in Susac syndrome. The study's findings and limits: Individuals included in the TCR sequencing and HLA analysis were acknowledged by the study to be relatively few in number.

Germline-derived CDR1 and CDR2 are LNHNV and YYDKDF (reference sequence). Trimming left V 0 bases short and J 10 bases short, with 13 bases between. CDR3 length: 14 residues. This clonotype was seen a single time. Its matching antigen is unknown. RNA in amounts of about 0.45 to 1 ug was reverse transcribed with random hexamers. immunoSEQ multiplex PCR amplified TCR beta CDR3 across 54 Vbeta, 13 Jbeta. A single record per CDR3 protein comes from TCRdb applying MiXCR to the immunoSEQ multiplex PCR reads. The sample yields some 190,000 distinct CDR3 sequences, 85% to 95% seen once. The study sequenced TCR beta in blood CD8+ and CD4+ T cells. While CD8+ and CD4+ T cells were isolated negatively, TEMRA cells were enriched by FACS.

This chain joins TRBV15 and TRBJ2-1; D is unresolved. The sequenced material came from CD4+ T cells from PBMCs. This TCR came from a human donor in good health. The CDR3: CATSRDRVPREQFF. The DNA for the CDR3 is TGTGCCACCAGCAGAGATCGGGTACCTCGGGAGCAGTTCTTC.